This T cell receptor (beta chain) was captured by sequencing in a study of cytomegalovirus exposure and HLA in healthy donors. Notes on the study in general: An analysis that was carried out later associated about 17,000 TCR beta sequences with HLA alleles at 0.05 false discovery rate.

The study ran its PCR with 60 Vbeta and 13 Jbeta primers. In the study's own analysis: An analysis performed later counted 81 million or so unique TCR beta chains (approximately 11 million of them shared). The repertoire was sequenced with immunoSEQ multiplex PCR; TCRdb's copy has only in-frame clones and lacks some. D and trimming were read from the DNA, whereas the V and J calls and clone size are those reported in that table. The data show some 180,000 clones, with about 82% seen just once and about 1.6% held by the top ten. To note about this clone: No antigen is known for it.

This clonotype was obtained from a man aged 18 to 30 in good health and CMV-seronegative. The sample taken for sequencing was PBMCs.

The CDR3 nucleotides read TGCGCCAGCAGTGAGTCTCCGGGAGCCGGGGAGACCCAGTACTTC. As protein: CASSESPGAGETQYF. V usage is TRBV10-1 and J usage is TRBJ2-5, with D possibly TRBD2 on 6 matching bases. V lost 0 bases and J lost 5, with 13 bases in between. The CDR3 runs 15 residues. Germline loops: CDR1 WNHNN, CDR2 SYGVQD (reference sequence).